Included here is one TCR beta chain sequence, with context. The antigen is not known. Amplification from RNA transcripts yielded the TCR beta CDR3 regions. The first-round RT-PCR employed HTBI primers together with the Qiagen OneStep RT-PCR kit. A multiplex PCR was then performed as the second round. TCRdb redid the calling of the multiplex PCR reads with MiXCR, one entry per CDR3 protein. The table lists about 500,000 distinct CDR3 sequences, 35% to 40% of them singletons, with 3.5% to 5% in the top ten. Other autoimmune diseases, uncontrolled infections, pregnancy or lactation ruled patients out of participation. V lost 2 bases to trimming and J lost 3 bases, with 17 bases between them. Germline V gene sequence: CDR1 SQVTM, CDR2 ANQGSEA. The CDR3 contains 15 residues. This entry is derived from a study of Graves' ophthalmopathy and Graves' hyperthyroidism. Study overall: A follow-up of 18 months without ophthalmopathy meant that hyperthyroidism was stable.

Overall study results and limits: Predictions made by the model for ophthalmopathy progression reached approximately 70% sensitivity and about 72% specificity. Blood was where most expanded thyroid clonotypes above 0.001 frequency also turned up.

Sequencing input: peripheral blood or thyroid tissue (not recorded which). The TCR originated in an adult man with Graves' hyperthyroidism. The genes are TRBV29-1 and TRBJ2-7; the D call may be TRBD1 or TRBD2 (5 bases each). The CDR3 loop reads CSVETGTDTIYEQYF. The CDR3 nucleotides are TGCAGCGTTGAAACGGGGACGGACACAATCTACGAGCAGTACTTC.